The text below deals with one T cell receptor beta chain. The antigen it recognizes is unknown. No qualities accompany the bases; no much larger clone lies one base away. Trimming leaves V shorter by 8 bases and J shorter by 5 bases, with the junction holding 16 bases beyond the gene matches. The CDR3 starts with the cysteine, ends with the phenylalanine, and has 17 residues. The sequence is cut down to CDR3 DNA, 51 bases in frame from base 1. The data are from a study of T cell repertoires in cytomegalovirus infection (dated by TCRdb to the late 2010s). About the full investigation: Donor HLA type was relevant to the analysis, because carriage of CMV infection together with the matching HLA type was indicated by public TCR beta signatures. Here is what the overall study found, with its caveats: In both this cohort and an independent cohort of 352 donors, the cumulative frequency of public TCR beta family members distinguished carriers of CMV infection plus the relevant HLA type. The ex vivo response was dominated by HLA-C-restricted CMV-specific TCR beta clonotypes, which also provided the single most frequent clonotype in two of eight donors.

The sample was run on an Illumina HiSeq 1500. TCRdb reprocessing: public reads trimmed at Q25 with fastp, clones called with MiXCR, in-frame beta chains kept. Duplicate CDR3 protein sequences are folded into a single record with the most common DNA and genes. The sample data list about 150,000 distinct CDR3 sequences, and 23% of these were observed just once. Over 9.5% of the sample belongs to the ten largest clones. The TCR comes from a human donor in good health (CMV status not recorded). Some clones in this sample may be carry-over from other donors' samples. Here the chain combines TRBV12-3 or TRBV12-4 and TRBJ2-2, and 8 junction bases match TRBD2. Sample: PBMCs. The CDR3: CASSISAGGSRTGELFF. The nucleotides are TGTGCCAGCTCGATCTCGGCGGGGGGCTCTAGGACCGGGGAGCTGTTTTTT.